A single T cell receptor (beta chain) is shown here with its context. Sequence at one end of the junction differs from germline and may be a read error. Per the germline V gene, CDR1 is MGHRA and CDR2 is YSYEKL. The CDR3 covers 17 residues. Sequencing used immunoSEQ multiplex PCR; TCRdb keeps in-frame clones, though not all of them. The table lists approximately 40,000 clones, approximately 79% of them singletons. These data are taken from a study of OX40 agonist ivuxolimab in advanced cancers. The starting material was CD4+ or CD8+ T cells sorted from blood, obtained in a trial of the OX40 agonist ivuxolimab. This chain uses TRBV4-1 with TRBJ2-5; 7 bases align to TRBD2. The clonotype comes from an adult with an advanced solid tumor such as melanoma, head and neck, liver or kidney cancer. CDR3 DNA: TGCGCCAGCAGCCAGATGGAGAGCGGGATATACCAAGAGGCCCAGTACTTC. Translation gives CASSQMESGIYQEAQYF.